These 25 T cell receptor beta chains came from one sample sequenced in a study. TCRdb used MiXCR to reprocess the RT-PCR reads, holding one entry per CDR3 protein. The sample yields about 700,000 distinct CDR3 sequences, more than 13% seen once. The sample was memory CD4+ T cells from blood. The receptor source for this set is a female donor in good health, serving as a healthy control.

This clonotype was seen at least ten times. The chain recombines TRBV6-1 with TRBJ2-7; D might be TRBD1 (5 bases). Germline-derived CDR1 and CDR2 are MNHNS and SASEGT. This CDR3 comprises 14 residues. Trimming removed 1 base from V and 4 bases from J, with 11 bases in between. The CDR3 loop is CASSEERGRYEQYF. The CDR3 region has the DNA TGTGCCAGCAGTGAAGAAAGGGGAAGATACGAGCAGTACTTC.

The V call is TRBV2, the J call TRBJ2-1; TRBD2 is a possible D gene (5 bases). V was pared by 11 bases and J by 13 bases, with 21 bases between. CDR3 length equals 12 residues. Germline V CDR1 and CDR2: SNHLY, FYNNEI. CDR3 in amino acids: CAGRGDQETQFF. CDR3 bases: TGTGCCGGACGGGGAGACCAAGAGACCCAGTTCTTC.

CDR3 DNA: TGTGCCAGCAGTGAACAAGGACAGACCCTCTATGGCTACACCTTC. As protein: CASSEQGQTLYGYTF. The rearrangement uses TRBV2 and TRBJ1-2, with D possibly being TRBD1 (6 bases). Looked up from germline, CDR1 is SNHLY and CDR2 is FYNNEI. Between the trimmed V and J ends, which lost 2 bases and 4 bases, there was a span of 14 bases. This CDR3 is built from 15 residues.

This chain uses TRBV12-3 or TRBV12-4 with TRBJ1-1; 9 bases are shared with TRBD1. The CDR3 has 15 amino acids. Germline trimming cut 3 bases from V and 6 bases from J; bases unmatched to any gene: 8. The CDR3: CASSFLQGAGSEAFF. CDR3 sequence (DNA): TGTGCCAGCAGTTTCCTACAGGGGGCCGGGTCTGAAGCTTTCTTT.

This chain connects TRBV6-5 to TRBJ1-1, with a possible D match to TRBD1 (5 bases). Germline CDR1 and CDR2: MNHEY and SVGAGI. This CDR3 has 16 amino acids. V was trimmed by 4 bases and J by 0 bases, leaving 15 bases between them. The DNA of the CDR3 is TGTGCCAGCAGTTCCGGGGCGAAGATCTTGAACACTGAAGCTTTCTTT. Protein product: CASSSGAKILNTEAFF.

The genes are TRBV11-2 and TRBJ2-3; unclear D gene. V lost 5 bases and J 0 bases, leaving 15 bases between the germline ends. The length of the CDR3 is 16 residues. CDR1 is SGHAT, CDR2 FQNNGV, per germline. This CDR3 is CASSLPLLISTDTQYF. In DNA form, the CDR3 reads TGTGCCAGCAGCCTCCCCCTATTAATAAGCACAGATACGCAGTATTTT.

This clonotype has more than one count but fewer than ten. The J gene is TRBJ2-3, the V gene TRBV6-2 or TRBV6-3; 12 positions agree with TRBD2. Trimming cost V 5 bases and J 4 bases; bases outside gene matches: 1. The length of the CDR3 is 14 residues. The germline gives CDR1 MNHEY, CDR2 SVGEGT. For the CDR3, the DNA is TGTGCCAGCAGTACTAGCGGGAGGCCAGATACGCAGTATTTT. Its translation: CASSTSGRPDTQYF.

The CDR3 sequence is CASCSSVGPQETQYF. The CDR3, as DNA: TGTGCCAGCTGCTCGTCAGTTGGCCCCCAAGAGACCCAGTACTTC. The chain has TRBV7-8 and TRBJ2-5, with unresolved D. This CDR3 has 15 residues. Germline lookup yields CDR1 SGHVS and CDR2 FQNEAQ. V was clipped by 8 bases and J by 1 base, with 17 bases between them.

Concerning this clonotype itself: A clone one base away is much larger, so this may be a read error. V gene TRBV20-1 combines with J gene TRBJ2-5, with TRBD2 matching over 9 bases. The germline V gene has CDR1 DFQATT and CDR2 SNEGSKA (reference sequence). With 8 bases clipped from V and 5 bases from J, the junction kept 12 bases outside the gene matches. The CDR3 has 14 residues. CDR3 sequence reads: CSSSAGGSSETQYF. CDR3 bases: TGCAGTTCCTCGGCGGGAGGGTCCTCGGAGACCCAGTACTTC.

The chain has TRBV7-2 and TRBJ2-1; D perhaps matches TRBD2 (5 bases). Germline V gene lookup returns CDR1 SGHTA and CDR2 FQGNSA. This CDR3 is built from 13 residues. Trimming left V 10 bases short and J 1 base short, with 11 bases between. The CDR3 reads CATGMGSYNEQFF. Here the CDR3 DNA reads TGTGCCACCGGGATGGGGTCCTACAATGAGCAGTTCTTC.

CDR3 amino acids: CASSPTSPPTDTQYF. CDR3 bases: TGTGCCAGCTCACCGACTAGTCCCCCGACAGATACGCAGTATTTT. This chain uses TRBV18 with TRBJ2-3; tentative D call: TRBD2 (6 bases). CDR1 and CDR2 from the germline V gene are KGHSH and LQKENI. This CDR3 is built from 15 residues. V was shortened by 3 bases and J by 3 bases, with 13 bases between the two germline ends.

This clonotype was detected only a few times. This rearrangement joins TRBV3-1 to TRBJ2-2; D may be TRBD2 (5 bases). This CDR3 is 13 amino acids long. The germline CDR1 and CDR2 sequences are LGHDT and YNNKEL (reference sequence). Deletions cut 3 bases from V and 7 bases from J, with 9 bases between. The CDR3 sequence: CASSHQSGGELFF. The CDR3 DNA reads TGTGCCAGCAGCCATCAGAGCGGCGGGGAGCTGTTTTTT.

The chain recombines TRBV15 with TRBJ1-1; D gene ambiguous. The CDR3 is made up of 12 amino acids. Germline V gives CDR1 LNHNV, CDR2 YYDKDF (reference sequence). V lost 1 base, J lost 6 bases, and 6 bases lay in between. The CDR3 DNA reads TGTGCCACCAGCAGAGTGGGGTCTGAAGCTTTCTTT. Its protein is CATSRVGSEAFF.

This clonotype was detected a few times. This sequence joins TRBV12-3 or TRBV12-4 and TRBJ2-4; no definite D call. The CDR3 loop spans 13 amino acids. V was clipped by 5 bases and J by 0 bases, with 5 bases between them. CDR3 loop: CASSQQAKNIQYF. The CDR3 nucleotides are TGTGCCAGCAGTCAGCAAGCCAAAAACATTCAGTACTTC.

This clonotype was seen repeatedly, ten times or more. The chain combines TRBV20-1 with TRBJ2-3, with TRBD2 matching over 8 bases. Germline V gene sequence: CDR1 DFQATT, CDR2 SNEGSKA (reference sequence). V dropped 3 bases and J dropped 4; count of bases not matched to a gene: 6. CDR3 length: 14 amino acids. Here the CDR3 DNA reads TGCAGTGCTAGGTTTAGCGGGAAGGCAGATACGCAGTATTTT. Residues: CSARFSGKADTQYF.

The rearrangement joins TRBV6-5 to TRBJ2-3, with D perhaps matching TRBD1 (6 bases). The germline V gene encodes CDR1 MNHEY and CDR2 SVGAGI. This CDR3 is 16 amino acids long. Trimming took off 3 bases at V and 2 bases at J, with 15 bases between the two ends. The CDR3 DNA sequence: TGTGCCAGCAGTTATCAGGTGGGACAAGACACAGATACGCAGTATTTT. This translates into CASSYQVGQDTDTQYF.

The CDR3 DNA is TGTGCCAGCTCCCTTCAAAGCAAGGTGGAGCTGTTTTTT. This sequence encodes CASSLQSKVELFF. This chain links TRBV18 with TRBJ2-2; D gene uncertain. The CDR3 runs 13 residues. The V end was cut by 6 bases, the J end by 10 bases, with 15 bases between. Germline values: CDR1 KGHSH, CDR2 LQKENI. Full variable domain (missing parts from reference TRBV18 and TRBJ2-2): NAGVMQNPRHLVRRRGQEARLRCSPMKGHSHVYWYRQLPEEGLKFMVYLQKENIIDESGMPKERFSAEFPKEGPSILRIQQVVRGDSAAYFCASSLQSKVELFFGEGSRLTVL.

The chain recombines TRBV28 with TRBJ1-5; D uncertain. The CDR3 runs to 14 residues. Germline V gene sequence: CDR1 MDHEN, CDR2 SYDVKM. V lost 5 bases, J lost 5 bases, and 13 bases lay in between. In DNA, the CDR3 is TGTGCCAGCAGTCTAGAACCTGCCCATCAGCCCCAGCATTTT. Translation: CASSLEPAHQPQHF. The full variable domain, rest sourced from reference TRBV28 and TRBJ1-5, is DVKVTQSSRYLVKRTGEKVFLECVQDMDHENMFWYRQDPGLGLRLIYFSYDVKMKEKGDIPEGYSVSREKKERFSLILESASTNQTSMYLCASSLEPAHQPQHFGDGTRLSIL.

In its sample, this clonotype was seen a few times. The V call is TRBV7-9, the J call TRBJ1-4; 8 positions agree with TRBD1. The CDR3 covers 15 residues. After removal of 1 base from V and 7 bases from J, the junction contained 5 bases not matched to a gene. Looked up from germline, CDR1 is SEHNR and CDR2 is FQNEAQ (reference sequence). The CDR3 is CASSLGGQGSEKLFF. The CDR3 nucleotides are TGTGCCAGCAGCTTAGGCGGACAGGGTTCTGAAAAACTGTTTTTT.

The V call is TRBV5-4, the J call TRBJ2-5; 7 nucleotides agree with TRBD2. CDR1 SGHNT and CDR2 YYREEE come from the germline V gene (reference sequence). This CDR3 contains 14 residues. The J segment lost 0 bases and the V segment lost 4 bases, leaving 3 bases of the junction unmatched. CDR3 loop: CASSPSGNQETQYF. CDR3 coding DNA: TGTGCCAGCAGCCCCAGCGGGAACCAAGAGACCCAGTACTTC.

This clonotype has a single count. This chain links TRBV28 with TRBJ2-7, with a tentative D call TRBD1 (6 bases). CDR3 size: 15 residues. Germline loops: CDR1 MDHEN, CDR2 SYDVKM. V was shortened by 7 bases and J by 0 bases, with 16 bases between the two germline ends. The CDR3 loop reads CASTPVGQYSYEQYF. Written as DNA, the CDR3 is TGTGCCAGCACCCCAGTCGGACAGTACTCCTACGAGCAGTACTTC.

This clonotype has at least ten counts. The chain is built from TRBV10-3 and TRBJ2-1; no firm D call. The CDR3 contains 13 residues. Trimming removed 6 bases at V and 5 bases at J, with 11 bases between. Germline CDR1 is ENHRY and CDR2 is SYGVKD. The DNA of the CDR3 is TGTGCCATCAGCGACCCACCCAACAATGAGCAGTTCTTC. Translated, it gives CAISDPPNNEQFF.

The CDR3 reads CAISRGQGGSRDSPLHF. CDR3 nucleotides: TGTGCCATCAGTAGGGGACAGGGAGGGTCGCGGGACTCACCCCTCCACTTT. The genes are TRBV10-3 and TRBJ1-6, with 9 bases that match TRBD1. V trimming: 5 bases; J trimming: 10 bases; junction bases outside the gene matches: 15. CDR1 and CDR2 from the germline V gene are ENHRY and SYGVKD. CDR3 length equals 17 residues.

In this sample, this clonotype turned up many times. The rearrangement uses TRBV5-1 and TRBJ1-1, with unresolved D. This CDR3 spans 14 amino acids. Germline CDR1 is SGHRS and CDR2 is YFSETQ. Trimming shortened V by 1 base and J by 1 base, and 8 bases separated the two germline ends. CDR3 protein: CASSLNAENTEAFF. The CDR3, as DNA: TGCGCCAGCAGCTTGAATGCAGAGAACACTGAAGCTTTCTTT. Full variable domain (outside the CDR3, taken from reference TRBV5-1 and TRBJ1-1): KAGVTQTPRYLIKTRGQQVTLSCSPISGHRSVSWYQQTPGQGLQFLFEYFSETQRNKGNFPGRFSGRQFSNSRSEMNVSTLELGDSALYLCASSLNAENTEAFFGQGTRLTVV.

This clonotype has a count of ten or more. The V call is TRBV20-1, the J call TRBJ2-7; D remains unclear. Germline loops: CDR1 DFQATT, CDR2 SNEGSKA (reference sequence). The CDR3 has 13 residues. V lost 3 bases to trimming and J lost 0 bases, with 9 bases between them. The CDR3 DNA follows: TGCAGTGCTAGGACCTATATCTCCTACGAGCAGTACTTC. This gives the protein CSARTYISYEQYF.